The TCR beta chain described here comes from a study of T cell responses to AZD1222 COVID-19 vaccine. Points from the study as a whole: Donors were mostly white British, more females; clonal diversity possibly underestimated. Sampling that yielded the repertoires occurred only after the peak T cell response.

Data came from immunoSEQ multiplex PCR; TCRdb stores just in-frame clones and leaves some out. Of 200,000 to 250,000 clones listed, roughly 94% are singletons. The V end lost 5 bases, the J end lost 5 bases, and 12 bases lay between the germline ends. Germline V gene lookup returns CDR1 MNHEY and CDR2 SVGAGI. The CDR3 contains 13 residues. Regarding this clone: No antigen is known for it.

The chain joins TRBV6-5 to TRBJ1-2, with a weak D call TRBD1 (5 bases). The sequence came from an adult who received the MenACWY meningococcal vaccine as a control. Specimen: peripheral blood, collected 28 days after the second dose of the MenACWY control vaccine. The CDR3 sequence: CASSIRQTYGYTF. The CDR3 DNA follows: TGTGCCAGCAGTATCCGACAGACATATGGCTACACCTTC.